The present entry profiles one TCR beta chain with its context. Its antigen is currently unknown. At the DNA level, this CDR3 is encoded by other sequences in the same sample as well. Naive-designated CD8 cells lacked CD45RO, were positively enriched for CCR7, and omitted terminally differentiated effector memory CD45RA+ cells. Every subset had its genomic DNA shared out evenly among several immunoSEQ plates. Produced via immunoSEQ multiplex PCR; TCRdb's table is partial and in-frame only. The table includes roughly 2.1 million clones, 85% to 95% detected once. The data were obtained in a study of shared clonotypes between healthy human individuals. Study-wide context: Each donor's CD4 naive and CD4 memory cells filled three plates apiece, CD8 naive two, and CD8 memory one. General study results and limits: Rarefaction demonstrated incomplete sorted-subset sequencing despite large depth.

The CDR3 has 14 amino acids. Germline CDR1 MNHNS, CDR2 SASEGT. The germline V and J ends were trimmed by 2 bases and 3 bases, with 8 bases remaining between them. This TCR came from a man aged 18 to 35 in good health. Some clones in this sample may be carry-over from other donors' samples. Sequenced material: naive CD8+ T cells from PBMCs. This sequence joins TRBV6-1 and TRBJ1-5, with D tentatively TRBD1 (5 bases). This CDR3 is CASSERGYNQPQHF. The CDR3, as DNA: TGTGCCAGCAGTGAACGGGGGTACAATCAGCCCCAGCATTTT.